The 20 T cell receptor beta chains below were found in one sample sequenced in a study of blood T cell repertoires in COVID-19. The data were produced by immunoSEQ multiplex PCR, yet TCRdb's version contains in-frame clones alone and is incomplete. The sample lists 200,000 to 300,000 clones, around 84% occurring once. Source material: peripheral blood. These receptors all come from a man aged 60 to 75 with acute or convalescent COVID-19.

The chain combines TRBV28 with TRBJ2-1, with 7 bases identical to TRBD1. Trimming cost V 7 bases and J 6 bases; bases outside gene matches: 12. Germline V gene sequence: CDR1 MDHEN, CDR2 SYDVKM. This CDR3 contains 15 residues. The CDR3 spells CASTPGTEGRNEQFF. The CDR3 DNA is TGTGCCAGCACACCCGGGACAGAGGGTCGCAATGAGCAGTTCTTC.

The rearrangement uses TRBV30 and TRBJ1-1; a possible D gene is TRBD1 (5 bases). CDR3 size: 14 residues. V lost 5 bases to trimming and J lost 6 bases, with 19 bases between them. Germline V lookup: CDR1 GTSNPN, CDR2 SVGIG (reference sequence). CDR3 sequence reads: CAWQTRGAGAEAFF. CDR3 nucleotide sequence: TGTGCCTGGCAAACGCGGGGCGCGGGGGCTGAAGCTTTCTTT.

This rearrangement joins TRBV7-6 to TRBJ2-7, with 14 bases that match TRBD2. J lost 4 bases, V lost 1 base, and 0 bases had no gene match. Germline values: CDR1 SGHVS, CDR2 FNYEAQ. The CDR3 contains 15 residues. The CDR3 sequence: CASSLGLAGGYEQYF. CDR3 sequence (DNA): TGTGCCAGCAGCTTAGGACTAGCGGGAGGGTACGAGCAGTACTTC.

The CDR3 region is CASSPGVGSAKNIQYF. Written as DNA, the CDR3 is TGTGCCAGCTCACCAGGAGTCGGGTCTGCCAAAAACATTCAGTACTTC. This sequence joins TRBV18 and TRBJ2-4; no definite D call. This CDR3 region has 16 residues. Trimming stripped 2 bases from V and 1 base from J, with 12 bases between. The germline gives CDR1 KGHSH, CDR2 LQKENI.

The chain is built from TRBV6-6 and TRBJ1-4; TRBD1 matches 9 bases. The CDR3 loop spans 16 amino acids. Per germline, CDR1 MNHNY and CDR2 SVGAGI (reference sequence). V gave up 0 bases and J gave up 8 bases; unmatched junction bases: 7. CDR3 nucleotide sequence: TGTGCCAGCAGTTACTCGCCCGGACAGGGGTGGGAAAAACTGTTTTTT. Translating it yields CASSYSPGQGWEKLFF.

The chain employs TRBV3-1 (or the pseudogene TRBV3-2) and TRBJ1-5; D unclear. The CDR3 covers 14 residues. The ends were cut back, 0 bases at V and 2 bases at J, with 5 bases in the middle. Germline assignment: CDR1 LGHDT and CDR2 YNNKEL (reference sequence). The CDR3 coding sequence is TGTGCCAGCAGCCAAGAACTGGGCAATCAGCCCCAGCATTTT. Amino acid sequence: CASSQELGNQPQHF.

The CDR3, as DNA: TGTGCCAGCAGCTTTCAGGGATCTTCACCCCTCCACTTT. Translation gives CASSFQGSSPLHF. The chain couples TRBV5-4 to TRBJ1-6, with TRBD1 as a possible D gene (5 bases). Trimming cost V 2 bases and J 9 bases, with 9 bases left between them. Germline CDR1 and CDR2: SGHNT and YYREEE (reference sequence). This CDR3 has 13 amino acids.

V and J are TRBV5-6 and TRBJ1-5; TRBD1 might be the D (6 bases). This CDR3 is 14 amino acids long. CDR1 and CDR2 (germline): SGHDT, YYEEEE. V lost 1 base, J lost 6 bases, and 11 bases lay in between. This chain's CDR3 is CASSLNRVGQPQHF. As DNA, the CDR3 is TGTGCCAGCAGCTTGAACAGGGTTGGTCAGCCCCAGCATTTT.

The chain combines TRBV19 with TRBJ2-1, with TRBD2 matching 13 bases. Germline loops: CDR1 LNHDA, CDR2 SQIVND (reference sequence). There are 18 residues in the CDR3. V dropped 10 bases and J dropped 1; count of bases not matched to a gene: 13. The CDR3 loop is CATADRGTSGDSYNEQFF. For the CDR3, the DNA is TGTGCCACCGCCGACAGGGGGACTAGCGGGGATTCCTACAATGAGCAGTTCTTC. Filled out from reference TRBV19 and TRBJ2-1, the complete variable domain reads DGGITQSPKYLFRKEGQNVTLSCEQNLNHDAMYWYRQDPGQGLRLIYYSQIVNDFQKGDIAEGYSVSREKKESFPLTVTSAQKNPTAFYLCATADRGTSGDSYNEQFFGPGTRLTVL.

This chain uses TRBV7-2 with TRBJ2-3; tentatively, D is TRBD2 (5 bases). CDR1 and CDR2 (germline): SGHTA, FQGNSA. The V end was cut by 5 bases, the J end by 3 bases, with 12 bases between. This CDR3 has 14 residues. The CDR3, as DNA: TGTGCCAGCAGCAGCGCACTAGTAACAGATACGCAGTATTTT. Residues: CASSSALVTDTQYF.

CDR3 region: CASSGNVDSPLHF. CDR3 sequence (DNA): TGTGCCAGCAGCGGGAATGTAGATTCACCCCTCCACTTT. This sequence joins TRBV25-1 and TRBJ1-6; D remains unclear. The CDR3 sequence is 13 residues long. V was pared by 6 bases and J by 8 bases, with 11 bases between. Germline V lookup: CDR1 MGHDK, CDR2 SYGVNS.

This rearrangement joins TRBV5-1 to TRBJ1-5; TRBD1 might be the D (6 bases). Germline V lookup: CDR1 SGHRS, CDR2 YFSETQ. The CDR3 consists of 15 residues. Trimming pared 3 bases from V and 3 bases from J, leaving 13 bases between. CDR3 DNA sequence: TGCGCCAGCAGCTCCGGACAGAATAACAATCAGCCCCAGCATTTT. Its protein product is CASSSGQNNNQPQHF.

This sequence joins TRBV6-5 and TRBJ1-5; 9 bases agree with TRBD1. This CDR3 is 16 amino acids long. V shed 4 bases and J 4 bases; nucleotides not matched to a gene: 8. CDR1 MNHEY and CDR2 SVGAGI come from the germline V gene. The CDR3 DNA follows: TGTGCCAGCAGTTTGGGACAGGGCGTGCGGAATCAGCCCCAGCATTTT. This gives the protein CASSLGQGVRNQPQHF.

The chain combines TRBV10-3 with TRBJ2-3, with D maybe TRBD2 (6 bases). From germline, CDR1 is ENHRY and CDR2 SYGVKD. The CDR3 loop spans 14 amino acids. The ends were cut back, 6 bases at V and 2 bases at J, with 12 bases in the middle. The CDR3 DNA reads as TGTGCCATCAGAGACGGGACTGACACAGATACGCAGTATTTT. The encoded protein is CAIRDGTDTDTQYF.

The chain recombines TRBV18 with TRBJ1-3; D remains ambiguous. Germline V gene lookup returns CDR1 KGHSH and CDR2 LQKENI. This CDR3 is built from 14 residues. The germline V and J ends were trimmed by 6 bases and 0 bases, with 9 bases remaining between them. CDR3 bases: TGTGCCAGCTCCGACACCGCCTCTGGAAACACCATATATTTT. Translating gives CASSDTASGNTIYF.

The rearrangement uses TRBV2 and TRBJ1-6, with D hard to call. Trimming took off 1 base at V and 0 bases at J, with 10 bases between the two ends. The germline gives CDR1 SNHLY, CDR2 FYNNEI. CDR3 size: 17 residues. CDR3 bases: TGTGCCAGCAGTGAAGACCGCTGGAGCTCCTATAATTCACCCCTCCACTTT. Encoded protein: CASSEDRWSSYNSPLHF.

As concerns this clone: This could be a read error, since a much larger clone is one nucleotide away. Other DNA variants within this sample encode the same CDR3. The rearrangement links TRBV7-2 to TRBJ2-7, with TRBD2 matching over 8 bases. Germline CDR1 and CDR2: SGHTA and FQGNSA. The CDR3 covers 15 residues. As DNA, the CDR3 is TGTGCCAGCAGCATCCATAGCGGGACCTTCTACGAACAGTACTTC. Translated: CASSIHSGTFYEQYF. Variable domain in full (rest from reference TRBV7-2 and TRBJ2-7): GAGVSQSPSNKVTEKGKDVELRCDPISGHTALYWYRQSLGQGLEFLIYFQGNSAPDKSGLPSDRFSAERTGGSVSTLTIQRTQQEDSAVYLCASSIHSGTFYEQYFGPGTRLTVT.

Notes on this clone: One junction end disagrees with the germline gene, perhaps due to a read error. The chain recombines TRBV7-7 with TRBJ2-2; 12 positions match TRBD2. This CDR3 spans 18 amino acids. Germline-derived CDR1 and CDR2 are SSHAT and FNYEAQ (reference sequence). For the CDR3, the DNA is TGTGCTAGCAGCCCCCAGACTAGCGGGGGCCCGAACACCGGGGAGCTGTTTTTT. This translates into CASSPQTSGGPNTGELFF.

The gene calls are TRBV27 and TRBJ1-3; TRBD1 agrees at 11 bases. Unmatched junction bases numbered 18, after V lost 5 bases and J lost 3 bases. The CDR3 covers 20 residues. Germline lookup yields CDR1 MNHEY and CDR2 SMNVEV (reference sequence). CDR3 residues: CASSLPHRTGGRGDGNTIYF. The CDR3 DNA follows: TGTGCCAGCAGTCTCCCCCACCGGACAGGGGGCAGAGGGGATGGAAACACCATATATTTT.

This chain connects TRBV7-3 to TRBJ2-5; D perhaps matches TRBD2 (5 bases). V lost 5 bases and J 6 bases, leaving 13 bases between the germline ends. The CDR3 runs to 13 residues. Germline assignment: CDR1 SGHTA and CDR2 FQGTGA. The CDR3 sequence: CASSSREGKTQYF. CDR3 DNA sequence: TGTGCCAGCAGCAGCCGGGAAGGAAAGACCCAGTACTTC.